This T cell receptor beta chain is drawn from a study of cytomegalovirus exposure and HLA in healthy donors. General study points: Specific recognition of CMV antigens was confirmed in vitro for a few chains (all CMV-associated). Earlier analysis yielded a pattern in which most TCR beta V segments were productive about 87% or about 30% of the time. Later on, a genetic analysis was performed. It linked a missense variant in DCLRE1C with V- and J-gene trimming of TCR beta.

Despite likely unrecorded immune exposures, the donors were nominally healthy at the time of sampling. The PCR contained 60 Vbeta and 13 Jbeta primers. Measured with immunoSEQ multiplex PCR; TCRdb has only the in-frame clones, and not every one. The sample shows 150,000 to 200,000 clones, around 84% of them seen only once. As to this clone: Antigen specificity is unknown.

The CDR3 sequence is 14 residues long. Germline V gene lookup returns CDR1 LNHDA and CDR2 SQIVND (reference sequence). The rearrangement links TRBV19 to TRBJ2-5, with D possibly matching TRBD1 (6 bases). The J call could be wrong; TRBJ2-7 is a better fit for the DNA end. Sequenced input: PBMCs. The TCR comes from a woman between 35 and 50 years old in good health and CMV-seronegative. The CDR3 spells CASSTNREPYEQYF. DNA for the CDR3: TGTGCCAGTAGTACGAACAGGGAACCCTACGAGCAGTACTTC.